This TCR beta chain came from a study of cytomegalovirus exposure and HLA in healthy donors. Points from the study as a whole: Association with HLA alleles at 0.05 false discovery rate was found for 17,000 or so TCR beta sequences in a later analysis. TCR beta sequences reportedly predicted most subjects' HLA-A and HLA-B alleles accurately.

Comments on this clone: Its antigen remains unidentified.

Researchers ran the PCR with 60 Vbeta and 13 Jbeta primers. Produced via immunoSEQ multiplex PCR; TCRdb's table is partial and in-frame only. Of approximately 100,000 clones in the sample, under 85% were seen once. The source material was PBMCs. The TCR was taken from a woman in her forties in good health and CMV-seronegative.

The CDR3 DNA reads as TGTGCCAGCAGCGTAGAACCTTATTTTAGCTCTGGAAACACCATATATTTT. Residues: CASSVEPYFSSGNTIYF. The V gene is TRBV9, the J gene TRBJ1-3; D uncertain. Trimming left V 0 bases short and J 0 bases short, with 13 bases between. CDR3 length: 17 amino acids. CDR1 and CDR2 (germline): SGDLS, YYNGEE. Full variable domain (remainder filled in from reference TRBV9 and TRBJ1-3): DSGVTQTPKHLITATGQRVTLRCSPRSGDLSVYWYQQSLDQGLQFLIQYYNGEERAKGNILERFSAQQFPDLHSELNLSSLELGDSALYFCASSVEPYFSSGNTIYFGEGSWLTVV.